This T cell receptor (beta chain) derives from a study of T cell changes during pregnancy in multiple sclerosis. V lost 4 bases and J 1 base, leaving 8 bases between the germline ends. From germline, CDR1 is SGHRS and CDR2 YFSETQ. The length of the CDR3 is 13 residues. Here immunoSEQ multiplex PCR was the method, and the copy in TCRdb shows in-frame clones only, minus some. The table has more than 75,000 clones, 85% to 95% seen once. The J gene is TRBJ1-1, the V gene TRBV5-1; D possibly corresponds to TRBD1 (6 bases). The sample here was peripheral blood, taken in the first trimester of pregnancy. The sequence was collected from a female donor with multiple sclerosis, enrolled in a pregnancy study. As DNA, the CDR3 is TGCGCCAGCAGCCAACAGGGGAACACTGAAGCTTTCTTT. Amino acids: CASSQQGNTEAFF.